This TCR beta chain was observed in a study of blood T cell repertoires in COVID-19. The germline V gene encodes CDR1 LGHDT and CDR2 YNNKEL (reference sequence). With V trimmed by 4 bases and J by 4 bases, 1 base remained unmatched. The CDR3 spans 14 residues. TCRdb's copy holds only in-frame clones and misses some; the assay was immunoSEQ multiplex PCR. The top ten clones hold roughly 4.8% of a sample with 120,000 or so clones, more than 75% of them seen once. The material sequenced was peripheral blood. The genes are TRBV3-1 (or the pseudogene TRBV3-2) and TRBJ1-4; 9 bases are a match to TRBD1. The receptor's source is a man aged 60-69 years with COVID-19, enrolled during active disease. CDR3 protein: CASSRDRDNEKLFF. CDR3 nucleotides: TGTGCCAGCAGCCGGGACAGGGATAATGAAAAACTGTTTTTT.